The next 15 T cell receptor beta chains were all read from a single sample in a study of glioma-infiltrating T cells. Using RNA template, CDR3s of TCR alpha and beta were amplified with iRepertoire arm-PCR. TCRdb reprocessed the multiplex PCR reads via MiXCR and lists one record per CDR3 protein. The sample lists some 120,000 distinct CDR3 sequences, roughly 25% occurring once. The sequenced sample was glioma tissue, nonneoplastic brain tissue, or PBMCs (not recorded which). These receptors all come from a human donor with low-grade glioma or glioblastoma, undergoing nonglioma brain surgery, or in good health (not recorded which).

There are many counts of this clonotype. J is TRBJ2-7 and V is TRBV7-9; 8 nucleotides align to TRBD1. The CDR3 length is 15 residues. CDR1 and CDR2 (germline): SEHNR, FQNEAQ (reference sequence). V gave up 4 bases and J gave up 2 bases; unmatched junction bases: 7. CDR3 coding DNA: TGTGCCAGCAGCTGGGGAGGACAGGGCCCCTACGAGCAGTACTTC. Residues: CASSWGGQGPYEQYF.

The V and J genes are TRBV27 and TRBJ2-1, with D possibly TRBD2 on 5 matching bases. The germline V gene has CDR1 MNHEY and CDR2 SMNVEV (reference sequence). V shed 5 bases and J shed 6 bases, with 14 bases lying between them. The CDR3 consists of 14 residues. The CDR3 protein is CASSLISGCNEQFF. CDR3 coding DNA: TGTGCCAGCAGTCTAATTTCGGGGTGCAATGAGCAGTTCTTC.

This clonotype was seen many times. V is TRBV2 and J is TRBJ2-2, with 7 nucleotides matching TRBD1. Germline V CDR1 and CDR2: SNHLY, FYNNEI. The CDR3 consists of 13 residues. Trimming at V came to 6 bases and at J to 5 bases, leaving 3 bases not matched to a gene. The CDR3 loop reads CASRTGFTGELFF. CDR3 DNA sequence: TGTGCCAGCAGGACAGGGTTTACCGGGGAGCTGTTTTTT.

This clonotype was seen a few times. This chain links TRBV7-3 with TRBJ1-1, with D perhaps matching TRBD1 (6 bases). From germline, CDR1 is SGHTA and CDR2 FQGTGA. Trimming removed 5 bases from V and 1 base from J, with 11 bases in between. The CDR3 extends over 14 amino acids. The CDR3 bases are TGTGCCAGCAGCCCGGGACACTCGAACACTGAAGCTTTCTTT. This sequence encodes CASSPGHSNTEAFF.

The chain recombines TRBV5-4 with TRBJ2-7; D is unresolved. Between the trimmed V and J ends, which lost 4 bases and 0 bases, there was a span of 5 bases. Germline lookup yields CDR1 SGHNT and CDR2 YYREEE (reference sequence). The CDR3 is 12 amino acids. CDR3 sequence: CASSDSSYEQYF. The CDR3 DNA reads as TGTGCCAGCAGCGATTCCTCCTACGAGCAGTACTTC.

This clonotype was seen repeatedly, ten times or more. The chain employs TRBV20-1 and TRBJ2-7; 10 nucleotides agree with TRBD2. Trimming cost V 0 bases and J 3 bases; bases outside gene matches: 8. CDR1 and CDR2 (germline): DFQATT, SNEGSKA (reference sequence). The CDR3 spans 16 residues. CDR3 sequence (DNA): TGCAGTGCTAGAGACCCCTTACTAGCGGGACGCTACGAGCAGTACTTC. It encodes CSARDPLLAGRYEQYF.

The gene calls are TRBV29-1 and TRBJ2-1, with D perhaps TRBD2 (7 bases). CDR3 length: 12 residues. Germline-derived CDR1 and CDR2 are SQVTM and ANQGSEA. The V gene lost 8 bases and the J gene lost 2 bases, with 10 bases spanning the gap. CDR3 amino acids: CSFGGPYNEQFF. DNA of the CDR3: TGCAGCTTCGGGGGGCCCTACAATGAGCAGTTCTTC.

This clonotype was counted a few times. This rearrangement joins TRBV11-2 to TRBJ1-1; no firm D call. Germline V gene data show CDR1 as SGHAT and CDR2 as FQNNGV. The CDR3 is made up of 14 amino acids. V lost 6 bases to trimming and J lost 2 bases, with 13 bases between them. Written as DNA, the CDR3 is TGTGCCAGCAGACCTTACGAGGGAAACACTGAAGCTTTCTTT. As protein: CASRPYEGNTEAFF.

At least ten counts were recorded for this clonotype. This chain links TRBV5-1 with TRBJ2-3; D perhaps matches TRBD1 (5 bases). Germline CDR1 SGHRS, CDR2 YFSETQ. V was clipped by 0 bases and J by 2 bases, with 10 bases between them. The CDR3 consists of 15 residues. CDR3 region: CASSLAGRDTDTQYF. The CDR3 nucleotides are TGCGCCAGCAGCTTGGCCGGCAGGGACACAGATACGCAGTATTTT. Combining the CDR3 with reference TRBV5-1 and TRBJ2-3 gives the whole variable domain KAGVTQTPRYLIKTRGQQVTLSCSPISGHRSVSWYQQTPGQGLQFLFEYFSETQRNKGNFPGRFSGRQFSNSRSEMNVSTLELGDSALYLCASSLAGRDTDTQYFGPGTRLTVL.

Comment on this clonotype: Relative to the germline gene, one junction end is altered; a read error may explain this. This chain uses TRBV7-8 with TRBJ1-1; D is perhaps TRBD1 (5 bases). CDR3 length equals 14 residues. Per germline, CDR1 SGHVS and CDR2 FQNEAQ. The DNA of the CDR3 is TGTGCCAGCAGCTTAGGGACGGGGCGTACTGAAGATTTCTTT. It codes for CASSLGTGRTEDFF.

Of note for this clonotype: A much more abundant neighbour one base away suggests this may be a read error. Without the conserved terminal phenylalanine or tryptophan, this CDR3 likely stems from a read error. J is TRBJ1-6 and V is TRBV10-3, with D perhaps matching TRBD1 (6 bases). The V end was cut by 2 bases, the J end by 5 bases, with 10 bases between. Germline V gene data show CDR1 as ENHRY and CDR2 as SYGVKD. The CDR3 loop spans 15 amino acids. DNA for the CDR3: TGTGCCATCAGTGAGACCCGGGACAATAATTCACCCCTCCACTCT. Protein sequence: CAISETRDNNSPLHS.

For this clonotype: At one end the junction does not follow the germline gene, possibly because of a read error. The J gene is TRBJ1-5, the V gene TRBV6-2 or TRBV6-3; 7 bases are a match to TRBD1. The CDR3 extends over 14 amino acids. Germline assignment: CDR1 MNHEY and CDR2 SVGEGT. The CDR3 DNA sequence: TGTGCCCGCAGTTACGAGGGGGCTGCTCAGCCCCAGCACTTT. Amino acid sequence: CARSYEGAAQPQHF.

This clonotype was seen a few times. The chain is built from TRBV5-1 and TRBJ2-2; TRBD1 matches at 10 bases. The CDR3 spans 15 residues. The V segment lost 4 bases and the J segment 4 bases; nucleotides outside the gene matches: 4. Germline-derived CDR1 and CDR2 are SGHRS and YFSETQ. As DNA, the CDR3 is TGCGCCAGCAGCCCGTGGACAGGGGGCACCGGGGAGCTGTTTTTT. It yields the protein CASSPWTGGTGELFF. The full variable domain, in which reference TRBV5-1 and TRBJ2-2 provide the parts outside the CDR3, is KAGVTQTPRYLIKTRGQQVTLSCSPISGHRSVSWYQQTPGQGLQFLFEYFSETQRNKGNFPGRFSGRQFSNSRSEMNVSTLELGDSALYLCASSPWTGGTGELFFGEGSRLTVL.

The chain carries TRBV12-3 or TRBV12-4 and TRBJ1-5; perhaps TRBD1 as D (5 bases). The CDR3 consists of 16 residues. Trimming removed 5 bases at V and 7 bases at J, with 21 bases between. DNA of the CDR3: TGTGCCAGCAGTCCGGGCCCAGGGCTAGGTATGCAGCCCCAGCATTTT. This translates into CASSPGPGLGMQPQHF.

This clonotype came up once. A much larger clone lies a single base off, so this may be a read error. The chain has TRBV24-1 and TRBJ1-5; the D gene is possibly TRBD1 (6 bases). Per the germline V gene, CDR1 is KGHDR and CDR2 is SFDVKD. This CDR3 is 14 amino acids long. The germline V and J ends were trimmed by 3 bases and 10 bases, with 15 bases remaining between them. The CDR3 spells CATSDTQKGEPQHF. The CDR3 DNA is TGTGCCACCAGTGATACCCAGAAGGGGGAACCCCAGCATTTT.